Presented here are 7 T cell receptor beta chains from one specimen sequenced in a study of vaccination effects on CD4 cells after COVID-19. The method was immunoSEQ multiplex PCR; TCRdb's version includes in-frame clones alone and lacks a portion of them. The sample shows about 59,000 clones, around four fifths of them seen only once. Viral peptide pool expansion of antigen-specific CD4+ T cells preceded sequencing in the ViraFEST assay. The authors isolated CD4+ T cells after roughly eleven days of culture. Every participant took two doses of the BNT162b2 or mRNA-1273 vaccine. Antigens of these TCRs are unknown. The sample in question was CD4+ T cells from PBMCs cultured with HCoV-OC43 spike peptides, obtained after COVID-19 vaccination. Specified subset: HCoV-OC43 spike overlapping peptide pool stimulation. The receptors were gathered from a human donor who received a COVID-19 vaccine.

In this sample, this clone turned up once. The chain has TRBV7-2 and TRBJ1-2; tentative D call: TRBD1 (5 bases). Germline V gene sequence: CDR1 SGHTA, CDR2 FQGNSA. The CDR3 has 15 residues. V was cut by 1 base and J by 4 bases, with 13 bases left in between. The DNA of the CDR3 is TGTGCCAGCAGCTTAGGTTTTGCCGGGGCCTATGGCTACACCTTC. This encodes CASSLGFAGAYGYTF.

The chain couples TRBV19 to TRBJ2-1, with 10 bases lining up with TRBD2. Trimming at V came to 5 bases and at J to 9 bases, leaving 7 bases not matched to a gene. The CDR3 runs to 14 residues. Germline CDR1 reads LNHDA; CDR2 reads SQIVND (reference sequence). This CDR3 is CASSQRGGVSEQFF. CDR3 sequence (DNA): TGTGCCAGTAGTCAGCGGGGGGGCGTGTCTGAGCAGTTCTTC.

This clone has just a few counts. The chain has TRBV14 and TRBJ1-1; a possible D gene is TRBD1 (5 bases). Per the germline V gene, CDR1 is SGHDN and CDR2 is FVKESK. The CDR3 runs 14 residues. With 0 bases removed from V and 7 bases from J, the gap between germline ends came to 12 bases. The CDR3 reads CASSQERWGNEAFF. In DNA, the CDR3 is TGTGCCAGCAGCCAAGAGCGTTGGGGGAATGAAGCTTTCTTT.

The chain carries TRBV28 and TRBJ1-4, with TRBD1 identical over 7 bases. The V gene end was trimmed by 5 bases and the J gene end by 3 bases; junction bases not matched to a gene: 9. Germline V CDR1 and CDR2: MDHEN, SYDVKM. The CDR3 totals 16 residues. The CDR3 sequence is CASSADREDANEKLFF. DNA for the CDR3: TGTGCCAGCAGTGCCGACAGGGAAGATGCTAATGAAAAACTGTTTTTT. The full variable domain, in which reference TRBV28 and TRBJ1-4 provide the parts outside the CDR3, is DVKVTQSSRYLVKRTGEKVFLECVQDMDHENMFWYRQDPGLGLRLIYFSYDVKMKEKGDIPEGYSVSREKKERFSLILESASTNQTSMYLCASSADREDANEKLFFGSGTQLSVL.

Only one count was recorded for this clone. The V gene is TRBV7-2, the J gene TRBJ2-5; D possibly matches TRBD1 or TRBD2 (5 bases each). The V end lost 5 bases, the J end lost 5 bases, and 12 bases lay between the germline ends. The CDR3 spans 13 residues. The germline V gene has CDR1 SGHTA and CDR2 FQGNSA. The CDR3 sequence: CASSLPWGETQYF. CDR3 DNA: TGTGCCAGCAGCCTACCCTGGGGGGAGACCCAGTACTTC.

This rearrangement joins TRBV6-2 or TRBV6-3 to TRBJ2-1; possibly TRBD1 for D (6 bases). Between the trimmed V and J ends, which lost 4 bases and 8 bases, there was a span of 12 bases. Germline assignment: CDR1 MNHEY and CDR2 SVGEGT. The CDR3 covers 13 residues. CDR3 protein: CASSSGTLDEQFF. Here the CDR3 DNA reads TGTGCCAGCAGTTCCGGGACATTGGATGAGCAGTTCTTC.

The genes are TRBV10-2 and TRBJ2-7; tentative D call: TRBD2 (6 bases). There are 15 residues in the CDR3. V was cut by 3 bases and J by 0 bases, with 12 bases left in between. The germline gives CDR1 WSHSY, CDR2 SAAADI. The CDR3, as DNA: TGCGCCAGCAGTGAATCGGGGGTCTCCTCCTACGAGCAGTACGTC. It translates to CASSESGVSSYEQYV.